The following is a T cell receptor beta chain sequence with its context. The antigen is unknown. The sample comes from a study of T cell responses to AZD1222 COVID-19 vaccine. Study results and caveats: Of spike-specific TCRs, nearly half reportedly target regions left unmutated in variants. The study found Spike-specific TCR breadth and depth rose after two AZD1222 doses.

Only in-frame clones appear in the TCRdb table, and some are missing; sequencing was by immunoSEQ multiplex PCR. Found here are some 120,000 clones, around nine tenths of them singletons; the top ten hold around 10%. CDR3 length: 11 residues. The V gene lost 6 bases and the J gene lost 5 bases, with 7 bases spanning the gap. Looked up from germline, CDR1 is LNHDA and CDR2 is SQIVND (reference sequence). The TCR was taken from an adult in good health. The source material was peripheral blood, sampled on day 0 of MenACWY control vaccination. The chain recombines TRBV19 with TRBJ2-5; D remains ambiguous. For the CDR3, the DNA is TGTGCCAGTAGCCAGATGGAGACCCAGTACTTC. As protein: CASSQMETQYF. Complete variable domain (other parts from reference TRBV19 and TRBJ2-5): DGGITQSPKYLFRKEGQNVTLSCEQNLNHDAMYWYRQDPGQGLRLIYYSQIVNDFQKGDIAEGYSVSREKKESFPLTVTSAQKNPTAFYLCASSQMETQYFGPGTRLLVL.